This record covers a single TCR beta chain. This clonotype was detected many times. No antigen is known for it. No per-base quality is available; no much larger clone lies one base away. The data belong to a study of T cells in Graves' hyperthyroidism and ophthalmopathy (dated by TCRdb to the late 2010s). In the study overall: Peripheral blood samples were taken at the time of initial diagnosis, prior to any treatment. TCR Vbeta CDR3 sequencing of 130 to 150 peripheral blood samples (about 45 ophthalmopathy, 75 hyperthyroidism and roughly 17 progressor patients) is reported in the paper. After blood sampling, hyperthyroidism patients were treated with methimazole at a starting dose of 30 mg daily, and ophthalmopathy patients were treated with high-dose intravenous methylprednisolone. The approximately 98 discovery patients were randomly divided into training and test sets at a 7:3 ratio. Thyroid tissue and blood T-cell repertoires from six Graves' hyperthyroidism patients were also compared in the study. To identify TCR V-J signatures that set the groups apart, the researchers used a discovery cohort of 90 to 100 patients, made up of some 41 with Graves' ophthalmopathy and 57 with stable Graves' hyperthyroidism. Whether ophthalmopathy could be predicted prospectively was tested in an independent validation cohort made up of about 18 hyperthyroidism patients plus 17 patients who later progressed to ophthalmopathy.

The TCR beta CDR3 regions were amplified from RNA transcripts. The TCR CDR3 was subjected to a first round of RT-PCR using the HTBI primer set and the Qiagen OneStep RT-PCR kit. Libraries were constructed in a second round of multiplex PCR, after which size selection and purification were carried out. The libraries were sequenced on an Illumina HiSeq2000 using paired-end 100 bp reads. In the source study's methods: SOAPnuke was used to process the raw data, with reads discarded if the reads contained adapters or uncalled bases, had a mean Phred below 15, or lacked an exact constant-primer or identifier match. COPE v1.2.5 was used to merge high-quality paired reads, and clonotypes were defined as unique nucleotide sequences. MiTCR v1.1 was used to align clonotypes to the IMGT TRBV, TRBD and TRBJ reference segments. The analysis was restricted to V-J combinations with a frequency above 0.0001, which together covered roughly 99% of the repertoires. The TCS score was defined as the ratio of F50 (clonal expansion) to E x V (chaos), calculated using BLOSUM62-based TCRdist between CDR3 peptides within each V-J. Welch's t-statistics and random forest reduced roughly 500 V-J features to 13, which were used in a naive Bayes classifier (R e1071). The raw public reads went through TCRdb reprocessing: fastp at Q25, MiXCR clone calling, in-frame beta chains kept. Every distinct CDR3 protein forms one entry, paired with its most common genes and DNA. TCRdb's processing, not the authors', yielded these V and J calls. For this sample there are a few hundred thousand distinct CDR3 sequences; roughly 18% appear just once. Together, the top ten hold 15% to 19% of the sample.

In the ophthalmopathy patients, disease was moderately to severely active, with a Clinical Activity Score of 3 or more, a NOSPECS grade of 4 or more, and a duration of less than 3 months. The study excluded patients with uncontrolled infections, other autoimmune diseases, pregnancy or lactation. Diagnoses were based on clinical symptoms, serum thyroxine and TRAb, thyroid ultrasound and orbital computed tomography. Ficoll-Paque density gradient centrifugation was used to isolate PBMCs from 9.5 to 10 ml of fresh peripheral blood. Total RNA was extracted using Trizol reagent, and RNA quality was assessed on an Agilent 2100 Bioanalyzer. Germline trimming amounts to 3 bases on V and 6 bases on J, with 6 as the count of junction bases outside the gene matches. In the germline V gene (reference sequence), CDR1 corresponds to MNHEY and CDR2 to SMNVEV. The CDR3 runs 14 amino acids, cysteine and phenylalanine included. The retained sequence is limited to the CDR3, 42 bases, with the frame set at the first base.

The study at large found these results: Ophthalmopathy was separated from stable hyperthyroidism by a 13 V-J signature model, with approximately 89% sensitivity and 81% to 82% specificity obtained in cross-validation and 80%/75% obtained in testing. Blood samples also contained most of the expanded thyroid clonotypes (frequency above 0.001), which suggests that blood repertoires may reflect thyroid immune responses. In validation, progression to ophthalmopathy was predicted by the model with 70.59% sensitivity and about 72% specificity, a median of roughly 6.4 months before onset. Sample size was not statistically predetermined, and investigators were not blinded to group allocation.

This receptor was identified in a woman aged 35 to 49 with Graves' ophthalmopathy. The specimen sequenced was blood. The chain joins TRBV27 to TRBJ2-7; 9 of the junction bases match TRBD2. The DNA sequence is as follows: TGTGCCAGCAGTTTTTTAGCGGGAGTGGTCGAGCAGTACTTC. It encodes CASSFLAGVVEQYF.